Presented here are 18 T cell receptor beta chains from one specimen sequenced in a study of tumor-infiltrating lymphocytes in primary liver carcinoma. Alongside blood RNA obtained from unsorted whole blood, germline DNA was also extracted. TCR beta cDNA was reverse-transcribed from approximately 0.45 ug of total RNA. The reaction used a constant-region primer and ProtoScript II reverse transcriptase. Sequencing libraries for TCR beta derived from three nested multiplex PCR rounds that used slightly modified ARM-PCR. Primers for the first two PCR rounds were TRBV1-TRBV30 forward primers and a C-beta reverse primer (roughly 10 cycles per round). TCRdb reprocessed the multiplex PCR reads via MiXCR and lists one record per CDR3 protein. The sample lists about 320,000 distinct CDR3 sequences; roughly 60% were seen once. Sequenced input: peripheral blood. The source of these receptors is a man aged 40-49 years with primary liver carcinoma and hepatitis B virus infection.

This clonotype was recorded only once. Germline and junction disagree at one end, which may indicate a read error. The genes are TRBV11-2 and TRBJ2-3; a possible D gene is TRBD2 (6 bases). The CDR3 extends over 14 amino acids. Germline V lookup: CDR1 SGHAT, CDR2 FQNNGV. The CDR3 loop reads CASSLEVAADTRFF. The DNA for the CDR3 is TGTGCCAGCAGCTTAGAGGTAGCGGCAGATACGCGGTTTTTT.

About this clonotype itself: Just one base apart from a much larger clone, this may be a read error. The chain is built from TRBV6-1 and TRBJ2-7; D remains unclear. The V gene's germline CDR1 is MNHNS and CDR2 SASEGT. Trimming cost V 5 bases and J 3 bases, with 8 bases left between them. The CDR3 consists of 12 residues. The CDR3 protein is CASSLIIYEQYF. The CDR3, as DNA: TGTGCCAGCAGTCTAATCATCTACGAGCAGTACTTC.

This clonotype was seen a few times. CDR3 in amino acids: CASSSPGGVSNTGELFF. The CDR3 region has the DNA TGTGCCAGCAGCTCCCCAGGGGGAGTGTCGAACACCGGGGAGCTGTTTTTT. The rearrangement uses TRBV5-8 and TRBJ2-2; 7 bases are shared with TRBD1. Germline CDR1 and CDR2: SGHTS and YDEGEE. Trimming took 3 bases from V and 0 from J; bases not matched to a gene: 8. The CDR3 runs to 17 residues.

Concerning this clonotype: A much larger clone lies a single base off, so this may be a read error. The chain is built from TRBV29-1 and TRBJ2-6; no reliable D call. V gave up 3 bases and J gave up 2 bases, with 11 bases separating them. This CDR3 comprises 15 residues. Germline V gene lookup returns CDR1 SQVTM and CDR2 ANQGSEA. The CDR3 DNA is TGCAGCGTTGACGAAGGCATCACTGGGGCCAACGTCCTGACTTTC. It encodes CSVDEGITGANVLTF.

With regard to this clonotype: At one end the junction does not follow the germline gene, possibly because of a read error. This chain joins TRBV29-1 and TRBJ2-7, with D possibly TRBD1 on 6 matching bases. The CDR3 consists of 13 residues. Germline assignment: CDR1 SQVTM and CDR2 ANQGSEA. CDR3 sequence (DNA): TGCAGTGTTGAGAGGACAGCTTTTGGGGAGCAGCACTTC. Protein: CSVERTAFGEQHF.

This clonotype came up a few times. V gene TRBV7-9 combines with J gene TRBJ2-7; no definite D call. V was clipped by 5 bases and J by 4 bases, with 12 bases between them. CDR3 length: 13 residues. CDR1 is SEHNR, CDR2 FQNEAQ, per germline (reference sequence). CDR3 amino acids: CASSPEALYEQYF. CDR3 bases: TGTGCCAGCAGCCCCGAGGCTCTTTACGAGCAGTACTTC.

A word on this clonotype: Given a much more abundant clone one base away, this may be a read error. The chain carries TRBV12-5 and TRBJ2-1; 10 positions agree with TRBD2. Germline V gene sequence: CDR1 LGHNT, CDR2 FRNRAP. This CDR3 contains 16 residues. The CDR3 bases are TGTGCTAGTGGTTTGGGGACTAGCGGCTCCTACGATGAGCAGTTCTTC. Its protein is CASGLGTSGSYDEQFF.

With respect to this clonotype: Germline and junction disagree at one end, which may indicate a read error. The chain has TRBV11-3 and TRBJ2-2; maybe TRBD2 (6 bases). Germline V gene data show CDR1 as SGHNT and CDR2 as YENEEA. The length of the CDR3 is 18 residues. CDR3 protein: CASSLERIAGGNTWELFF. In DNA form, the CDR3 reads TGTGCCAGCAGCTTAGAGCGGATAGCAGGAGGGAACACCTGGGAGCTGTTTTTT.

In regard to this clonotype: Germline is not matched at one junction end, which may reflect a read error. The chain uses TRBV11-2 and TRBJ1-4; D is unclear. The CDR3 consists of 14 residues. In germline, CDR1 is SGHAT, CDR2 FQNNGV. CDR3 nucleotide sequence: TGTGCCAGCAGCCCCGAGACAACTCTCAAAAAACTGTTTTTC. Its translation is CASSPETTLKKLFF. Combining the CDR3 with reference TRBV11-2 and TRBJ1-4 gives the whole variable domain EAGVAQSPRYKIIEKRQSVAFWCNPISGHATLYWYQQILGQGPKLLIQFQNNGVVDDSQLPKDRFSAERLKGVDSTLKIQPAKLEDSAVYLCASSPETTLKKLFFGSGTQLSVL.

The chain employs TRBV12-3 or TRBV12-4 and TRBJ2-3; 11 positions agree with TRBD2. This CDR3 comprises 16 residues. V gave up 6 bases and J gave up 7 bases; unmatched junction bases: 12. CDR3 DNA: TGTGCCAGCAGGGGGACTAGCGGAACCAAAGGGTATACGCAGTATTTT. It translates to CASRGTSGTKGYTQYF.

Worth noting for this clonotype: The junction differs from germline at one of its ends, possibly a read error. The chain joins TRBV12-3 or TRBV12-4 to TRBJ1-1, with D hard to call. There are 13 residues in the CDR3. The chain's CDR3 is CSSSVIENTEAFF. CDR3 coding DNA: TGTTCCAGCAGTGTTATAGAGAACACTGAAGCTTTCTTT.

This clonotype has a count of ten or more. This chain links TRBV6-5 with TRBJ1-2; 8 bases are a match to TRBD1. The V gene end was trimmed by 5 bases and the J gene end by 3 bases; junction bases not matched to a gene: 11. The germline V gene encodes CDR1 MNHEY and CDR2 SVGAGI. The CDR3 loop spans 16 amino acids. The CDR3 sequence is CASSPTRTGKHYGYTF. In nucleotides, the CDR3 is TGTGCCAGCAGTCCGACCCGGACAGGGAAACACTATGGCTACACCTTC.

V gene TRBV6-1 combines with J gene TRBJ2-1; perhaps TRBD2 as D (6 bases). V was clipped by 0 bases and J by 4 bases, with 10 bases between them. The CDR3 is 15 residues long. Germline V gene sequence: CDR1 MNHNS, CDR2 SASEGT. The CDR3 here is CASSEAGGDYNEQFF. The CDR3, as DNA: TGTGCCAGCAGTGAAGCAGGCGGGGATTACAATGAGCAGTTCTTC.

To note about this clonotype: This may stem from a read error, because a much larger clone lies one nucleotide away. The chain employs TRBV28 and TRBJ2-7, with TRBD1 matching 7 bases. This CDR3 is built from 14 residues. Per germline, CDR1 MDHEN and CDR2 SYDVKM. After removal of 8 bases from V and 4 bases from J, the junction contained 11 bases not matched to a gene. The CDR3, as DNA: TGTGCCAGCGGTACAGGGGTAGCTGATTACGAGCAGTACTTC. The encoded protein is CASGTGVADYEQYF.

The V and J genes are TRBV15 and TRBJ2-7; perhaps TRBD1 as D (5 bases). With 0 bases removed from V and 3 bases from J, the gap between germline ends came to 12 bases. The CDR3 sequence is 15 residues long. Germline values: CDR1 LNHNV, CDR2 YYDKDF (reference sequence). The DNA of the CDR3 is TGTGCCACCAGCAGAGATTTAAGGGGAATCTACGAGCAGTACTTC. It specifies CATSRDLRGIYEQYF.

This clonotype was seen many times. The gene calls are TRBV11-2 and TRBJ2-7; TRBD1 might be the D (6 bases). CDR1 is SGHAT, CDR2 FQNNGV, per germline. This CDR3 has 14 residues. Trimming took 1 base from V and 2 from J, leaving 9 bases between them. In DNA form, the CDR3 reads TGTGCCAGCAGCTTAGCACAGGGACCCTACGAGCAGTACTTC. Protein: CASSLAQGPYEQYF.

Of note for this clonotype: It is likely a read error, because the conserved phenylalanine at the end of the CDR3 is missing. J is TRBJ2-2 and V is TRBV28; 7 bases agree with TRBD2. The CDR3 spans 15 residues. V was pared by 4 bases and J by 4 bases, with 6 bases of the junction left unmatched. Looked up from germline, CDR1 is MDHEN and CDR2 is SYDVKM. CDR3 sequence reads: CASSWGGLLTGELFV. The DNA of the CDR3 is TGTGCCAGCAGTTGGGGGGGACTCCTCACCGGGGAGCTGTTTGTT.

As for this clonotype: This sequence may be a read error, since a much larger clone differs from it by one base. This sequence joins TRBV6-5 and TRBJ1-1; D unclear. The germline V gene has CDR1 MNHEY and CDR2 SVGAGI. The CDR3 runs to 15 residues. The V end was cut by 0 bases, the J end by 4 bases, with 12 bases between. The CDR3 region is CASSYSGPLSTEAFF. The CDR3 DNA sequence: TGTGCCAGCAGTTACTCGGGCCCCTTGAGCACTGAAGCTTTCTTT.